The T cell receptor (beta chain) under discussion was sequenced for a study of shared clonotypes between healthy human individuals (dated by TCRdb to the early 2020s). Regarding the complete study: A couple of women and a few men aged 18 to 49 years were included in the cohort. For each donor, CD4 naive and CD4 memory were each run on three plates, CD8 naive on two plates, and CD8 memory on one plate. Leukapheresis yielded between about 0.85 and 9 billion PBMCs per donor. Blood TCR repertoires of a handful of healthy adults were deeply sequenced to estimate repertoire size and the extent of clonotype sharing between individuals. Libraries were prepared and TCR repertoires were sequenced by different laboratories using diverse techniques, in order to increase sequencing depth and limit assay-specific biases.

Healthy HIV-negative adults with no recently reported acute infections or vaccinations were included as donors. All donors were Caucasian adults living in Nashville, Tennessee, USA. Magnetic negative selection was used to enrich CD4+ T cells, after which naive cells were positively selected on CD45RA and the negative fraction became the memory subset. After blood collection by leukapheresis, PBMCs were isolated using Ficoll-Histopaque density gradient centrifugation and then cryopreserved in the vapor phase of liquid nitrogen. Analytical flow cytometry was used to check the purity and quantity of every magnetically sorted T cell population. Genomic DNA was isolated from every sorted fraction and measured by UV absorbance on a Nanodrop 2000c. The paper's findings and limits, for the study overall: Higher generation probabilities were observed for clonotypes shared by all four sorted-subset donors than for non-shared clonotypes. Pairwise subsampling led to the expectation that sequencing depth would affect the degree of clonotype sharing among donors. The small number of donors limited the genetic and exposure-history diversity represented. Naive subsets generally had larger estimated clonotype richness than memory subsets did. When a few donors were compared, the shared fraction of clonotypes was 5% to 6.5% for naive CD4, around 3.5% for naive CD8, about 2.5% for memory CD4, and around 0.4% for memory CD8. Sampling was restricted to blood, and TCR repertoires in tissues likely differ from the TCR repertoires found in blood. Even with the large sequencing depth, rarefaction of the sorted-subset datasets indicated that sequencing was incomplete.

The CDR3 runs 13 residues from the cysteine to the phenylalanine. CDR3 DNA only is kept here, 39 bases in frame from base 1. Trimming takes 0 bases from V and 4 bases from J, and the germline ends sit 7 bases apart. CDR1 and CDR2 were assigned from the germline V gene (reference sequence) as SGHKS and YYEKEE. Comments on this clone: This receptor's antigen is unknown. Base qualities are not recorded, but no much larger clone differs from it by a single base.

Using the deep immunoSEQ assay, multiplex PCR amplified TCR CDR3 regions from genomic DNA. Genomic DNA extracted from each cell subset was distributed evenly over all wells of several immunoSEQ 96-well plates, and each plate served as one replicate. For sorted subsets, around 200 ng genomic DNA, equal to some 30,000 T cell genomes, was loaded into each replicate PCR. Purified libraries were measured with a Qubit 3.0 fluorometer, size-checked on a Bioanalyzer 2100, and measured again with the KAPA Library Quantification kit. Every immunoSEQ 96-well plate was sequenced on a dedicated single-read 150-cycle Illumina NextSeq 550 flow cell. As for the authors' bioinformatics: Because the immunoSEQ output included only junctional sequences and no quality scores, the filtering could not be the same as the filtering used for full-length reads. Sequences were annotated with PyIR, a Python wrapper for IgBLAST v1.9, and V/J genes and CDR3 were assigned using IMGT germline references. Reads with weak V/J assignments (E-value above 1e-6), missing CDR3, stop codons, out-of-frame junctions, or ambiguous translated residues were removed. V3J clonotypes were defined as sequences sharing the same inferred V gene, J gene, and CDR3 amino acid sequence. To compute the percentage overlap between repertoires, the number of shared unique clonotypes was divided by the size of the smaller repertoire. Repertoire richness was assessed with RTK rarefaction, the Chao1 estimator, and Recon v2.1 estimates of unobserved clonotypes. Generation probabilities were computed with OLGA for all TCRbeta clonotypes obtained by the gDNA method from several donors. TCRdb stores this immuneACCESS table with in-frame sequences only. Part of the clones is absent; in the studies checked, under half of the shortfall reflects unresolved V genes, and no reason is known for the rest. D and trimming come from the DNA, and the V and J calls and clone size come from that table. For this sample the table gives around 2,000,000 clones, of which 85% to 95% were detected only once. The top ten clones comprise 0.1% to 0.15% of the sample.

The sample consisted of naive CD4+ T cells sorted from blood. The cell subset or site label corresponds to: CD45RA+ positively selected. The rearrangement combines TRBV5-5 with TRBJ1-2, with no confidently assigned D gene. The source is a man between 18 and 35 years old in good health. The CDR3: CASSLAEAYGYTF. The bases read TGTGCCAGCAGCTTGGCGGAGGCCTATGGCTACACCTTC.